This TCR beta chain was recorded in a study of neurological immune-mediated disorders. Notes on the study in general: Expanded clones shared no CDR3 amino acid sequences across subjects, suggesting private repertoires in all groups.

Time point described: longitudinal time-point 1 (baseline). A single run covered 15-18 subjects with over 200 million TCR-beta sequences. From the 5' RACE reads, TCRdb called clonotypes with MiXCR, one entry per CDR3 protein. The sample lists tens of thousands of distinct CDR3 sequences, around 9.6% occurring once. In germline, CDR1 is MGHDK, CDR2 SYGVNS. The CDR3 extends over 17 amino acids. Trimming at V came to 2 bases and at J to 10 bases, leaving 17 bases not matched to a gene. This clonotype came up a few times. No antigen is known for it. The source material was PBMCs. This TCR was recovered from a young man in good health. This chain uses TRBV25-1 with TRBJ2-1; 7 nucleotides agree with TRBD2. CDR3 sequence: CASSEQTFGLLGGEQFF. The CDR3, as DNA: TGTGCCAGCAGTGAACAAACCTTTGGGCTTTTGGGGGGGGAGCAGTTCTTC. Full variable domain (outside the CDR3, taken from reference TRBV25-1 and TRBJ2-1): EADIYQTPRYLVIGTGKKITLECSQTMGHDKMYWYQQDPGMELHLIHYSYGVNSTEKGDLSSESTVSRIRTEHFPLTLESARPSHTSQYLCASSEQTFGLLGGEQFFGPGTRLTVL.